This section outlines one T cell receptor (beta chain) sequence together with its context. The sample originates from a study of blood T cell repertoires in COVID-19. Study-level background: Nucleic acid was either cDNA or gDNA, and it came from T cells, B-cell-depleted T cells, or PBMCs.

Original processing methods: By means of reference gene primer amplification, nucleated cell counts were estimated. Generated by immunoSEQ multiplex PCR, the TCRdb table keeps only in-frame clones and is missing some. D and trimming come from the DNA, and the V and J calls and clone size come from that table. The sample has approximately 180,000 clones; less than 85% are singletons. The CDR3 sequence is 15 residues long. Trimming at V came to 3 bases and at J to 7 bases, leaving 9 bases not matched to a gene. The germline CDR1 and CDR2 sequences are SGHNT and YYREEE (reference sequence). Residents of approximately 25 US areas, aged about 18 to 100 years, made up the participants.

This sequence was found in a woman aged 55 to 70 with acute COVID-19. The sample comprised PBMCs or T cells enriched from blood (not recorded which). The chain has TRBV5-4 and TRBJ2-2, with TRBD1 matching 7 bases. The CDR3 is CASSWGKGGYGELFF. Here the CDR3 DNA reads TGTGCCAGCAGCTGGGGAAAAGGGGGCTACGGGGAGCTGTTTTTT.